The text below deals with one TCR beta chain. Preparation of the TCRbeta library used unique molecular identifiers. TCRdb itself ran the PCR reads through MiXCR, one entry per CDR3 protein. The table includes 500,000 to 600,000 distinct CDR3 sequences, 30% to 35% detected once. This sample was included in a study of T-cell reconstitution after alpha-beta-depleted transplantation in children. The CDR3 runs 14 residues. V trimming: 3 bases; J trimming: 6 bases; junction bases outside the gene matches: 11. Germline V gene data show CDR1 as DFQATT and CDR2 as SNEGSKA (reference sequence). The specimen comprised PBMCs from the stem cell graft donor, sampled from the stem cell graft. The TCR originated in a human donor who donated a stem cell graft to a child with aplastic anemia. The chain is built from TRBV20-1 and TRBJ2-7; 7 bases agree with TRBD1. DNA for the CDR3: TGCAGTGCTAGCACGTATGACAGGGTCGGCGAGCAGTACTTC. Its protein is CSASTYDRVGEQYF.